The 32 T cell receptor beta chains below come from one sample, sequenced in a study of blood T cell repertoires in COVID-19. Assay used: immunoSEQ multiplex PCR; TCRdb lists only in-frame clones, some missing. This sample has over 200,000 clones, with approximately 92% found just once. The sample comprised peripheral blood. These receptors were collected from a person under 35 with COVID-19, enrolled during active disease.

This clone was seen only once. The chain uses TRBV5-5 and TRBJ2-3; 12 nucleotides agree with TRBD2. Germline lookup yields CDR1 SGHKS and CDR2 YYEKEE (reference sequence). The CDR3 extends over 16 amino acids. V was pared by 2 bases and J by 3 bases, with 4 bases of the junction left unmatched. CDR3 in DNA: TGTGCCAGCAGCTTCACCGGGACTAGCGGGACAGATACGCAGTATTTT. Its protein is CASSFTGTSGTDTQYF.

The V and J genes are TRBV3-1 (or the pseudogene TRBV3-2) and TRBJ2-7, with D possibly matching TRBD1 (5 bases). Germline values: CDR1 LGHDT, CDR2 YNNKEL (reference sequence). The CDR3 length is 15 residues. V dropped 1 base and J dropped 1 base, with 11 bases sitting between them. CDR3 in DNA: TGTGCCAGCAGCCAAGGTGCAGCAGGGTCCTACGAGCAGTACTTC. Amino acids: CASSQGAAGSYEQYF.

The chain joins TRBV27 to TRBJ1-1, with D perhaps TRBD1 (5 bases). Germline assignment: CDR1 MNHEY and CDR2 SMNVEV (reference sequence). CDR3 length: 14 residues. V shed 3 bases and J shed 0 bases, with 8 bases lying between them. Here the CDR3 DNA reads TGTGCCAGCAGTTTCCCAGGGATGAACACTGAAGCTTTCTTT. Its protein product is CASSFPGMNTEAFF.

The J gene is TRBJ2-3, the V gene TRBV5-5; TRBD1 is a possible D gene (6 bases). Trimming cost V 6 bases and J 0 bases, with 14 bases left between them. This CDR3 region has 15 residues. CDR1 is SGHKS, CDR2 YYEKEE, per germline (reference sequence). CDR3 in DNA: TGTGCCAGCACCCAACGGACAGCTAGCACAGATACGCAGTATTTT. Its translation: CASTQRTASTDTQYF.

The rearrangement links TRBV10-3 to TRBJ2-7; TRBD2 is a possible D gene (5 bases). The V gene's germline CDR1 is ENHRY and CDR2 SYGVKD. Trimming stripped 5 bases from V and 2 bases from J, with 16 bases between. The CDR3 runs to 15 residues. The CDR3 sequence is CAISTGNLDTYEQYF. The CDR3 bases are TGTGCCATCAGTACCGGGAACCTCGACACCTACGAGCAGTACTTC.

The chain employs TRBV18 and TRBJ2-4, with 7 bases aligning to TRBD1. The J segment lost 6 bases and the V segment lost 2 bases, leaving 16 bases of the junction unmatched. Germline V gives CDR1 KGHSH, CDR2 LQKENI. The CDR3 is 18 amino acids. CDR3 loop: CASSPSPQTGSSGNIQYF. In nucleotides, the CDR3 is TGTGCCAGCTCACCAAGTCCTCAGACAGGGTCCTCAGGAAACATTCAGTACTTC.

This chain links TRBV10-3 with TRBJ2-2; D unclear. Trimming took off 9 bases at V and 1 base at J, with 12 bases between the two ends. Germline V gene data show CDR1 as ENHRY and CDR2 as SYGVKD. This CDR3 spans 14 amino acids. In nucleotides, the CDR3 is TGTGCCATTTATACACCTGGGAACACCGGGGAGCTGTTTTTT. It codes for CAIYTPGNTGELFF.

This clone was picked up one time. V gene TRBV19 combines with J gene TRBJ1-5, with TRBD1 identical over 10 bases. The CDR3 spans 13 residues. The J segment lost 7 bases and the V segment lost 7 bases, leaving 4 bases of the junction unmatched. Germline CDR1 LNHDA, CDR2 SQIVND (reference sequence). CDR3 DNA sequence: TGTGCCAGTACGACAGGGGGCGGACAGCCCCAGCATTTT. It codes for CASTTGGGQPQHF.

This rearrangement joins TRBV27 to TRBJ2-2, with D maybe TRBD1 (5 bases). CDR3 length: 14 residues. V was shortened by 6 bases and J by 1 base, with 9 bases between the two germline ends. CDR1 is MNHEY, CDR2 SMNVEV, per germline (reference sequence). CDR3 sequence: CASRRQGNTGELFF. CDR3 DNA sequence: TGTGCCAGCAGACGCCAGGGGAACACCGGGGAGCTGTTTTTT.

The chain has TRBV3-1 (or the pseudogene TRBV3-2) and TRBJ2-3, with a tentative D call TRBD1 (5 bases). Trimming shortened V by 0 bases and J by 1 base, and 17 bases separated the two germline ends. The germline gives CDR1 LGHDT, CDR2 YNNKEL (reference sequence). The CDR3 is 18 amino acids. The CDR3 reads CASSQDVKTLQGTDTQYF. CDR3 nucleotide sequence: TGTGCCAGCAGCCAAGATGTTAAAACGTTACAGGGCACAGATACGCAGTATTTT.

This clone was detected only a few times. This sequence joins TRBV5-1 and TRBJ2-5, with 10 bases that match TRBD2. Trimming removed 6 bases from V and 0 bases from J; junction bases left unmatched: 8. This CDR3 contains 16 residues. Germline V gene sequence: CDR1 SGHRS, CDR2 YFSETQ. The CDR3 reads CASKAGLAANQETQYF. In nucleotides, the CDR3 is TGCGCCAGCAAGGCCGGACTAGCGGCCAACCAAGAGACCCAGTACTTC.

The chain combines TRBV5-7 with TRBJ1-5; TRBD1 matches at 8 bases. TRBV5-7 is filed as an ORF, its function uncertain. The CDR3 has 16 amino acids. J was trimmed by 7 bases and V by 6 bases; bases with no gene match: 15. CDR3 sequence reads: CASNGPGGDVRQPQHF. CDR3 DNA: TGTGCCAGCAACGGTCCAGGGGGCGACGTCCGCCAGCCCCAGCATTTT.

This sequence joins TRBV7-9 and TRBJ2-3; D remains ambiguous. CDR1 SEHNR and CDR2 FQNEAQ come from the germline V gene (reference sequence). This CDR3 is built from 14 residues. V was pared by 3 bases and J by 7 bases, with 14 bases between. This CDR3 is CASSLGVRIYTQYF. DNA for the CDR3: TGTGCCAGCAGCTTGGGCGTCAGGATATATACGCAGTATTTT.

This CDR3 is CASSWTGTYEQYF. For the CDR3, the DNA is TGTGCCAGCAGTTGGACGGGGACCTACGAGCAGTACTTC. This chain links TRBV12-3 or TRBV12-4 with TRBJ2-7; tentative D call: TRBD2 (5 bases). CDR3 length equals 13 residues. Trimming stripped 4 bases from V and 2 bases from J, with 9 bases between.

This clone was counted once. The chain uses TRBV6-5 and TRBJ2-3, with 11 bases that match TRBD2. V trimming: 5 bases; J trimming: 6 bases; junction bases outside the gene matches: 7. This CDR3 spans 15 amino acids. Germline V CDR1 and CDR2: MNHEY, SVGAGI. CDR3 in amino acids: CASSKTSGSSDTQYF. The CDR3 DNA follows: TGTGCCAGCAGTAAAACTAGCGGGAGTTCGGATACGCAGTATTTT.

There are a few counts of this clone. The chain has TRBV9 and TRBJ2-5, with 9 bases fitting TRBD1. V was clipped by 0 bases and J by 2 bases; unmatched bases: 8. The CDR3 loop spans 17 amino acids. Germline values: CDR1 SGDLS, CDR2 YYNGEE. Here the CDR3 DNA reads TGTGCCAGCAGCGTAGGCAGCTCGACAGGGGGGCAAGAGACCCAGTACTTC. It is translated as CASSVGSSTGGQETQYF. The entire variable domain, with the rest obtained from reference TRBV9 and TRBJ2-5, is as follows: DSGVTQTPKHLITATGQRVTLRCSPRSGDLSVYWYQQSLDQGLQFLIQYYNGEERAKGNILERFSAQQFPDLHSELNLSSLELGDSALYFCASSVGSSTGGQETQYFGPGTRLLVL.

In its sample, this clone was seen many times. The rearrangement uses TRBV7-3 and TRBJ2-3, with TRBD2 identical over 9 bases. The length of the CDR3 is 17 residues. Trimming took 1 base from V and 2 from J; bases not matched to a gene: 7. Germline CDR1 and CDR2: SGHTA and FQGTGA. Here the CDR3 reads CASSLRMSSGTTDTQYF. The CDR3 DNA reads as TGTGCCAGCAGCTTAAGAATGTCTAGCGGGACCACAGATACGCAGTATTTT.

The chain couples TRBV6-4 to TRBJ2-1; 13 bases line up with TRBD2. This CDR3 has 15 residues. The trim removed 4 bases at V and 4 bases at J, leaving 1 base unmatched. Germline V gene sequence: CDR1 MRHNA, CDR2 SNTAGT. Here the CDR3 reads CASSGGLAGYNEQFF. CDR3 DNA sequence: TGTGCCAGCAGTGGGGGACTAGCGGGATACAATGAGCAGTTCTTC.

V gene TRBV27 combines with J gene TRBJ1-2; 9 bases are shared with TRBD1. The CDR3 has 15 amino acids. Trimming removed 6 bases from V and 4 bases from J; junction bases left unmatched: 9. The germline gives CDR1 MNHEY, CDR2 SMNVEV (reference sequence). Here the CDR3 reads CASSLQGTGPYGYTF. Here the CDR3 DNA reads TGTGCCAGCAGCCTACAGGGGACAGGGCCCTATGGCTACACCTTC.

This clone was recorded only once. This chain links TRBV27 with TRBJ2-1; TRBD1 aligns across 12 bases. J gave up 9 bases and V 2 bases, and 11 bases lay outside the gene matches. The V gene's germline CDR1 is MNHEY and CDR2 SMNVEV (reference sequence). This CDR3 contains 17 residues. The CDR3 region is CASSLTGTGGVWSEQFF. In nucleotides, the CDR3 is TGTGCCAGCAGTTTAACCGGGACAGGGGGCGTTTGGAGTGAGCAGTTCTTC.

Comments on this clone: A read error may account for a junction end that differs from germline. V gene TRBV5-4 combines with J gene TRBJ2-1, with 10 bases lining up with TRBD2. This CDR3 is 15 amino acids long. Germline V lookup: CDR1 SGHNT, CDR2 YYREEE (reference sequence). In DNA, the CDR3 is TGTGCCAGCACCTTGGGGGGACTAGCGACCAATGAGCAGTTCTTC. Translating gives CASTLGGLATNEQFF.

This clone was recorded only once. This rearrangement joins TRBV5-1 to TRBJ2-4; 9 nucleotides match TRBD1. Germline CDR1 SGHRS, CDR2 YFSETQ. V dropped 4 bases and J dropped 11; count of bases not matched to a gene: 10. The length of the CDR3 is 14 residues. CDR3 sequence: CASSPRTGAEVQYF. CDR3 nucleotides: TGCGCCAGCAGCCCAAGGACAGGGGCAGAGGTTCAGTACTTC.

The rearrangement joins TRBV13 to TRBJ2-5; 9 bases are a match to TRBD2. CDR1 is PRHDT and CDR2 is FYEKMQ in the germline V gene (reference sequence). The CDR3 is made up of 14 amino acids. V was clipped by 5 bases and J by 5 bases; unmatched bases: 6. As DNA, the CDR3 is TGTGCCAGCAGCGCGGGACTAGCAGGCGAGACCCAGTACTTC. Protein: CASSAGLAGETQYF.

This rearrangement joins TRBV19 to TRBJ1-5; D remains ambiguous. This CDR3 comprises 14 residues. Germline V gene lookup returns CDR1 LNHDA and CDR2 SQIVND (reference sequence). Trimming stripped 7 bases from V and 3 bases from J, with 13 bases between. The CDR3, as DNA: TGTGCCAGTAATATGGTACGAGTCAATCAGCCCCAGCATTTT. It encodes CASNMVRVNQPQHF.

The table lists this clone with a count of one. The chain couples TRBV5-1 to TRBJ2-1; TRBD2 might be the D (6 bases). Trimming took off 0 bases at V and 9 bases at J, with 10 bases between the two ends. The germline CDR1 and CDR2 sequences are SGHRS and YFSETQ. This CDR3 spans 13 amino acids. This CDR3 reads CASSLATSSEQFF. The CDR3 region has the DNA TGCGCCAGCAGCTTGGCGACTAGTTCTGAGCAGTTCTTC.

The CDR3 spells CASSYLEGRTSGSWGSDTQYF. DNA for the CDR3: TGTGCCAGCAGTTACCTTGAGGGGAGGACTAGCGGGAGCTGGGGGTCAGATACGCAGTATTTT. This chain joins TRBV6-2 or TRBV6-3 and TRBJ2-3, with 13 nucleotides matching TRBD2. The V gene's germline CDR1 is MNHEY and CDR2 SVGEGT. CDR3 length: 21 amino acids. V lost 2 bases, J lost 4 bases, and 18 bases stayed unmatched.

The chain has TRBV6-2 or TRBV6-3 and TRBJ1-5; possibly TRBD1 for D (6 bases). Germline CDR1 is MNHEY and CDR2 is SVGEGT. V was pared by 2 bases and J by 7 bases, with 12 bases between. There are 14 residues in the CDR3. The CDR3 DNA follows: TGTGCCAGCAGTTACATGGCAGGGGACCAGCCCCAGCATTTT. Amino acid sequence: CASSYMAGDQPQHF.

This rearrangement joins TRBV2 to TRBJ2-3, with no clear D. Per germline, CDR1 SNHLY and CDR2 FYNNEI. The V end was cut by 2 bases, the J end by 0 bases, with 9 bases between. The CDR3 has 15 residues. DNA for the CDR3: TGTGCCAGCAGTGAACAGGCCTCTAGCACAGATACGCAGTATTTT. Amino acids: CASSEQASSTDTQYF.

This chain connects TRBV24-1 to TRBJ2-1; D ambiguous. Germline loops: CDR1 KGHDR, CDR2 SFDVKD. Trimming took off 5 bases at V and 4 bases at J, with 14 bases between the two ends. The CDR3 covers 15 residues. CDR3 region: CATSGHRVPYNEQFF. Written as DNA, the CDR3 is TGTGCCACCAGTGGTCACCGGGTCCCTTACAATGAGCAGTTCTTC.

This clone showed up many times. The chain is built from TRBV6-1 and TRBJ2-1; TRBD2 is a possible D gene (7 bases). The CDR3 is 13 amino acids. CDR1 and CDR2 (germline): MNHNS, SASEGT. V lost 2 bases, J lost 14 bases, and 16 bases lay in between. CDR3 coding DNA: TGTGCCAGCAGTGAAAGGGGAACAGGGAGGGAGTTCTTC. Translating gives CASSERGTGREFF.

This chain joins TRBV11-2 and TRBJ2-7; D remains unclear. The germline gives CDR1 SGHAT, CDR2 FQNNGV. The CDR3 contains 13 residues. The ends were cut back, 1 base at V and 6 bases at J, with 10 bases in the middle. The CDR3 bases are TGTGCCAGCAGCTTAGGCGGCGCTCCCGAGCAGTACTTC. Translating gives CASSLGGAPEQYF.

J is TRBJ2-3 and V is TRBV11-2, with D possibly matching TRBD2 (5 bases). The CDR3 contains 14 residues. Trimming removed 0 bases from V and 3 bases from J, with 7 bases in between. CDR1 and CDR2 from the germline V gene are SGHAT and FQNNGV. As DNA, the CDR3 is TGTGCCAGCAGCTTAGAGCCGGGGACAGATACGCAGTATTTT. Its translation: CASSLEPGTDTQYF.